This is a list of T cell receptor beta chains from one sample in a study of identical twins. Each CDR3 protein is one row after TCRdb ran MiXCR on the 5' RACE reads. The sample lists 500,000 to 700,000 distinct CDR3 sequences; 7.1% were seen once. These data were likewise used in another study, on yellow fever vaccine responses in identical twins.

Sequenced sample: PBMCs. Every receptor here comes from a woman aged 18-29 years in good health. Each CDR3 is given with its conserved first and last residue. D genes are given only for firm matches. Clone size is not always given. Where it is, it says once, few, many or a class for expanded clones.

TRBV11-2	TRBD2	TRBJ2-5	few	CASSYETSLVETQYF	TGTGCCAGCAGCTATGAGACTAGCTTAGTAGAGACCCAGTACTTC
TRBV10-3	.	TRBJ2-1	many	CATGALLWWGPSSYNEQFF	TGTGCCACCGGGGCCCTTTTGTGGTGGGGGCCTAGCTCCTACAATGAGCAGTTCTTC
TRBV24-1	TRBD2	TRBJ2-3	.	CATSDSHLRTSDGDTQYF	TGTGCCACCAGTGATTCGCACCTCCGGACTAGCGACGGAGATACGCAGTATTTT
TRBV15	.	TRBJ2-6	few	CATSIGSGANVLTF	TGTGCCACCAGCATCGGATCTGGGGCCAACGTCCTGACTTTC
TRBV2	.	TRBJ1-1	few	CASSESTSPEAFF	TGTGCCAGCAGTGAGAGCACATCCCCTGAAGCTTTCTTT
TRBV27	.	TRBJ2-7	few	CASRLGVGSYEQYF	TGTGCCAGCAGACTGGGAGTCGGGTCCTACGAGCAGTACTTC
TRBV5-1	TRBD1	TRBJ1-3	few	CASATGGRGNTIYF	TGCGCCAGCGCGACAGGGGGCCGTGGAAACACCATATATTTT
TRBV12-3/TRBV12-4	.	TRBJ2-7	many	CATTYGGPPYEQYF	TGTGCCACCACCTACGGCGGACCTCCCTACGAGCAGTACTTC
TRBV28	.	TRBJ2-7	many	CASRGTGSHYEQYF	TGTGCCAGCAGAGGGACTGGGAGTCACTACGAGCAGTACTTC
TRBV11-2	TRBD2	TRBJ2-1	few	CASSPGGLAGARVNEQFF	TGTGCCAGCAGCCCCGGGGGACTAGCGGGAGCAAGGGTGAATGAGCAGTTCTTC
TRBV6-5	.	TRBJ1-1	.	CASSYSNVGGTEAFF	TGTGCCAGCAGTTACTCGAATGTTGGGGGCACTGAAGCTTTCTTT
TRBV29-1	.	TRBJ2-2	few	CSVERGTGELFF	TGCAGCGTTGAAAGGGGAACCGGGGAGCTGTTTTTT
TRBV29-1	TRBD2	TRBJ2-3	.	CSVVRGDPMDTQYF	TGCAGCGTTGTTCGGGGGGATCCCATGGATACGCAGTATTTT
TRBV20-1	TRBD2	TRBJ2-6	few	CSASASGSSGANVLTF	TGCAGTGCTAGTGCTAGCGGAAGCTCTGGGGCCAACGTCCTGACTTTC
TRBV12-3/TRBV12-4	TRBD1	TRBJ2-7	.	CASKPTGADEQYF	TGTGCCAGCAAACCCACAGGGGCTGATGAGCAGTACTTC
TRBV7-3	.	TRBJ2-2	many	CASSSDSGELFF	TGTGCCAGCAGCTCAGATTCCGGGGAGCTGTTTTTT
TRBV20-1	TRBD2	TRBJ2-2	many	CSAMALAGPGELFF	TGCAGTGCTATGGCGCTAGCGGGGCCCGGGGAGCTGTTTTTT
TRBV7-9	TRBD1	TRBJ1-1	few	CASSLVAGGGEAFF	TGTGCCAGCAGCTTAGTGGCAGGGGGCGGTGAAGCTTTCTTT
TRBV12-3/TRBV12-4	.	TRBJ1-1	few	CASSFSTVTTEAFF	TGTGCCAGCAGTTTCTCGACAGTAACCACTGAAGCTTTCTTT
TRBV12-5	.	TRBJ2-2	few	CASGLIPGPANTGELFF	TGTGCTAGTGGTTTGATCCCGGGACCCGCGAACACCGGGGAGCTGTTTTTT
TRBV11-1	.	TRBJ1-5	many	CASSLGSVWGGKHQPQHF	TGTGCCAGCAGCTTAGGATCCGTATGGGGGGGGAAACATCAGCCCCAGCATTTT
TRBV7-2	.	TRBJ2-2	few	CASSLGTPGELFF	TGTGCCAGCAGCTTAGGTACTCCCGGGGAGCTGTTTTTT
TRBV5-1	.	TRBJ2-1	.	CASSLEPLRNEQFF	TGCGCCAGCAGCTTGGAGCCACTAAGGAATGAGCAGTTCTTC
TRBV3-1	.	TRBJ2-7	few	CASSQDASSTPGEQYF	TGTGCCAGCAGCCAAGATGCGTCGTCGACTCCGGGGGAGCAGTACTTC
TRBV5-1	.	TRBJ2-3	.	CASSLEGTQTRYF	TGCGCCAGCAGCCTAGAGGGGACTCAAACCAGGTATTTT
TRBV5-1	.	TRBJ2-3	many	CASSLVGALGTDTQYF	TGCGCCAGCAGCTTGGTAGGTGCGCTTGGCACAGATACGCAGTATTTT
TRBV18	.	TRBJ2-3	few	CASSPTVTDTQYF	TGTGCCAGCTCACCTACAGTCACAGATACGCAGTATTTT
TRBV2	TRBD1	TRBJ2-1	.	CASTKGDSSYNEQFF	TGTGCCAGCACAAAGGGGGACAGCTCCTACAATGAGCAGTTCTTC
TRBV29-1	.	TRBJ1-1	few	CSVEDIIRKITEAFF	TGCAGCGTTGAAGACATCATCAGGAAGATCACTGAAGCTTTCTTT
TRBV14	TRBD1	TRBJ1-4	many	CASSWDRNNEKLFF	TGTGCCAGCAGCTGGGACAGGAATAATGAAAAACTGTTTTTT
TRBV29-1	TRBD1	TRBJ2-2	.	CSVQGAWTGELFF	TGCAGCGTACAGGGGGCCTGGACCGGGGAGCTGTTTTTT
TRBV6-2/TRBV6-3	.	TRBJ2-1	many	CASRKGTAEQFF	TGTGCCAGCAGAAAAGGGACCGCCGAGCAGTTCTTC
TRBV6-1	.	TRBJ1-4	many	CASSELPDRNYGLFF	TGTGCCAGCAGTGAGCTCCCCGACAGGAATTATGGACTGTTTTTT
TRBV25-1	TRBD2	TRBJ2-1	many	CASSDNPGLAGGGSYNEQFF	TGTGCCAGCAGTGACAACCCGGGACTAGCGGGAGGGGGCTCCTACAATGAGCAGTTCTTC
TRBV20-1	TRBD1	TRBJ2-5	few	CSAPGQGGETQYF	TGCAGTGCCCCTGGACAGGGTGGTGAGACCCAGTACTTC
TRBV28	.	TRBJ1-4	.	CASSSTTRVREKLFF	TGTGCCAGCAGTTCCACGACGAGGGTGAGGGAAAAACTGTTTTTT
TRBV29-1	TRBD1	TRBJ2-4	few	CSVNRDSKNIQYF	TGCAGCGTTAACCGGGACAGCAAAAACATTCAGTACTTC
TRBV5-1	TRBD1	TRBJ2-2	few	CASSSETGAAGELFF	TGCGCCAGCAGCTCGGAGACAGGGGCGGCCGGGGAGCTGTTTTTT
TRBV5-1	TRBD1	TRBJ1-4	few	CASTGDRDRNEKLFF	TGCGCCAGCACAGGGGACCGGGACAGAAATGAAAAACTGTTTTTT
TRBV3-1	.	TRBJ1-1	few	CASSQERGGGSEAFF	TGTGCCAGCAGCCAAGAGCGGGGTGGTGGTTCTGAAGCTTTCTTT
TRBV7-9	TRBD2	TRBJ2-1	few	CASSLTSEYNEQFF	TGTGCCAGCAGCTTAACTAGCGAGTACAATGAGCAGTTCTTC
TRBV9	.	TRBJ1-1	few	CASTPPGTAHEAFF	TGTGCCAGCACCCCACCCGGGACGGCACATGAAGCTTTCTTT
TRBV7-8	TRBD2	TRBJ2-7	few	CASSLETSGPYNVGF	TGTGCCAGCAGCTTAGAGACTAGCGGGCCGTACAACGTTGGGTTC
TRBV2	.	TRBJ1-6	few	CASNSQGVFNSPLHF	TGTGCCAGCAATTCACAGGGAGTTTTTAATTCACCCCTCCACTTT
TRBV5-1	.	TRBJ2-5	.	CASSWDIQETQYF	TGCGCCAGCAGTTGGGACATTCAAGAGACCCAGTACTTC
TRBV12-3/TRBV12-4	.	TRBJ2-2	.	CAICFERVIANTGELFF	TGTGCCATCTGTTTCGAGCGTGTCATCGCGAACACCGGGGAGCTGTTTTTT
TRBV24-1	TRBD2	TRBJ2-1	many	CATSEPTSGRAKVEQFF	TGTGCCACCAGTGAACCAACTAGCGGGAGGGCCAAAGTTGAGCAGTTCTTC
TRBV4-1	TRBD1	TRBJ1-6	many	CASSQDSGTGGSPLHF	TGCGCCAGCAGCCAGGACTCCGGGACAGGGGGTTCACCCCTCCACTTT
TRBV3-1	.	TRBJ2-3	few	CASSQGRQNTQYF	TGTGCCAGCAGCCAAGGTAGACAGAATACGCAGTATTTT
TRBV3-1	TRBD1	TRBJ2-7	.	CASSHDFPDRGRYEQYF	TGTGCCAGCAGCCATGATTTCCCGGACAGGGGAAGGTACGAGCAGTACTTC
TRBV5-1	TRBD1	TRBJ1-5	many	CASSSLDRLNQPQHF	TGCGCCAGCAGCTCCCTGGACAGGCTCAATCAGCCCCAGCATTTT
TRBV11-1	.	TRBJ2-3	few	CASSPLGGTQTSTDTQYF	TGTGCCAGCAGTCCACTAGGGGGGACCCAAACCAGCACAGATACGCAGTATTTT
TRBV10-3	.	TRBJ1-1	.	CATRGTEAFF	TGTGCCACCCGGGGGACAGAAGCTTTCTTT
TRBV20-1	.	TRBJ1-5	.	CSARTGNSNQPQHF	TGCAGTGCTAGGACAGGTAATAGCAATCAGCCCCAGCATTTT